This T cell receptor beta chain appears in the sequencing data of a study of response to subunit inactivated influenza vaccine. TCRdb analysed the RT-PCR reads with MiXCR anew, one entry per CDR3 protein. The sample holds some 500,000 distinct CDR3 sequences, more than 15% seen once. CDR1 SGDLS and CDR2 YYNGEE come from the germline V gene. V dropped 2 bases and J dropped 2 bases, with 4 bases sitting between them. The CDR3 sequence is 12 residues long. The sequence derives from a man aged 50 to 69 who received an inactivated influenza vaccine. This chain links TRBV9 with TRBJ1-2; D not resolved. The sequencing used CD4+ T cells sorted from PBMCs, collected less than 30 months after vaccination. The CDR3 bases are TGTGCCAGCAGCGTCATAAACTATGGCTACACCTTC. This codes for CASSVINYGYTF.